Following are 20 T cell receptor beta chains from one sample sequenced in a study of cytomegalovirus exposure and HLA in healthy donors (dated by TCRdb to about 2017). The method was the immunoSEQ multiplex PCR assay. The multiplex PCR relied on a mix of 60 forward primers for TCR Vbeta segments and 13 reverse primers for TCR Jbeta segments. TCRdb limited this immuneACCESS table to in-frame rearrangements with V and J called. A share of clones is missing; checked studies link under half to unresolved V genes, and the rest is unexplained. This sample holds about 130,000 clones; around 84% were observed only once. The leading ten clones occupy less than 3% of the sample. Input material: PBMCs. These receptor sequences come from a man aged 45-65 years in good health and CMV-seronegative.

The chain joins TRBV6-5 to TRBJ2-5; 8 nucleotides agree with TRBD2. The CDR3 is 16 residues long. After removal of 2 bases from V and 2 bases from J, the junction contained 7 bases not matched to a gene. Germline V gives CDR1 MNHEY, CDR2 SVGAGI. The CDR3 region has the DNA TGTGCCAGCAGTTACGGGGCGGGGGGAGAGCAAGAGACCCAGTACTTC. Amino acid sequence: CASSYGAGGEQETQYF.

This clone was detected only a few times. The chain joins TRBV4-1 to TRBJ2-7, with D perhaps TRBD2 (5 bases). The V gene's germline CDR1 is MGHRA and CDR2 YSYEKL. This CDR3 spans 13 amino acids. Trimming took off 0 bases at V and 6 bases at J, with 9 bases between the two ends. The DNA for the CDR3 is TGCGCCAGCAGCCAAGATAGAGAGGGCGAGCAGTACTTC. This gives the protein CASSQDREGEQYF.

The rearrangement uses TRBV6-6 and TRBJ1-1; possibly TRBD1 for D (5 bases). Trimming removed 5 bases at V and 4 bases at J, with 11 bases between. CDR3 length: 13 amino acids. Germline CDR1 reads MNHNY; CDR2 reads SVGAGI (reference sequence). DNA for the CDR3: TGTGCCAGCAGTGACCAGGGTTCCACTGAAGCTTTCTTT. This sequence encodes CASSDQGSTEAFF.

The chain has TRBV15 and TRBJ2-2; no firm D call. The V and J ends lost 0 bases and 2 bases respectively, with 4 bases between them. The CDR3 is 14 amino acids. CDR1 LNHNV and CDR2 YYDKDF come from the germline V gene (reference sequence). As DNA, the CDR3 is TGTGCCACCAGCAGAGACCAAAACACCGGGGAGCTGTTTTTT. As protein: CATSRDQNTGELFF.

The chain combines TRBV5-1 with TRBJ2-3, with 8 bases identical to TRBD2. CDR3 length: 16 residues. Per germline, CDR1 SGHRS and CDR2 YFSETQ. The junction had 3 bases not matched to a gene; V was cut back by 0 bases and J by 0 bases. The CDR3 DNA reads TGCGCCAGCAGCTTGGCTACGGGGGGGAGCACAGATACGCAGTATTTT. This sequence encodes CASSLATGGSTDTQYF. Combining the CDR3 with reference TRBV5-1 and TRBJ2-3 gives the whole variable domain KAGVTQTPRYLIKTRGQQVTLSCSPISGHRSVSWYQQTPGQGLQFLFEYFSETQRNKGNFPGRFSGRQFSNSRSEMNVSTLELGDSALYLCASSLATGGSTDTQYFGPGTRLTVL.

The chain recombines TRBV2 with TRBJ1-1, with a tentative D call TRBD1 (6 bases). CDR3 length: 13 residues. The V end was cut by 7 bases, the J end by 5 bases, with 14 bases between. Germline CDR1 is SNHLY and CDR2 is FYNNEI. The CDR3: CASTTGIGTEAFF. The DNA of the CDR3 is TGTGCCAGCACAACAGGGATTGGGACTGAAGCTTTCTTT.

This chain links TRBV5-1 with TRBJ1-4; the D gene is possibly TRBD1 (6 bases). V lost 4 bases to trimming and J lost 8 bases, with 21 bases between them. This CDR3 is 16 amino acids long. Germline V lookup: CDR1 SGHRS, CDR2 YFSETQ. The CDR3 loop reads CASSQQPTGLEEKLFF. CDR3 nucleotides: TGCGCCAGCAGCCAGCAACCCACAGGGTTAGAAGAAAAACTGTTTTTT.

J is TRBJ2-1 and V is TRBV4-3, with 8 positions matching TRBD1. This CDR3 comprises 17 residues. The V gene's germline CDR1 is LGHNA and CDR2 YSLEER. The ends lost 0 bases at V and 5 bases at J; junction bases unmatched: 9. CDR3 sequence reads: CASSQDPWTGRDNEQFF. CDR3 bases: TGCGCCAGCAGCCAAGATCCCTGGACAGGGCGGGACAATGAGCAGTTCTTC.

V usage is TRBV5-1 and J usage is TRBJ1-4, with a weak D call TRBD1 (5 bases). CDR3 length: 14 residues. Looked up from germline, CDR1 is SGHRS and CDR2 is YFSETQ. Trimming removed 8 bases from V and 3 bases from J, with 14 bases in between. The CDR3 protein is CASTQGTANEKLFF. The CDR3 nucleotides read TGCGCCAGTACCCAGGGTACGGCTAATGAAAAACTGTTTTTT.

This chain uses TRBV7-8 with TRBJ2-2, with 8 bases matching TRBD1. CDR1 SGHVS and CDR2 FQNEAQ come from the germline V gene. V lost 8 bases and J lost 7; bases outside the gene matches: 18. The CDR3 is made up of 17 amino acids. CDR3 in amino acids: CASPPDRGYSGDGELFF. In DNA, the CDR3 is TGTGCCAGCCCCCCCGACAGGGGATACTCTGGGGACGGGGAGCTGTTTTTT.

This chain uses TRBV5-4 with TRBJ2-2, with D perhaps TRBD2 (6 bases). Germline values: CDR1 SGHNT, CDR2 YYREEE (reference sequence). CDR3 length: 15 residues. The V and J ends lost 6 bases and 7 bases respectively, with 19 bases between them. CDR3 residues: CASTPWGVVNGELFF. The CDR3 region has the DNA TGTGCCAGCACTCCCTGGGGGGTGGTGAACGGGGAGCTGTTTTTT.

The CDR3 loop reads CASSPIGGRGYGYTF. The CDR3 DNA is TGTGCCAGCTCACCAATAGGGGGCAGGGGCTATGGCTACACCTTC. This rearrangement joins TRBV18 to TRBJ1-2, with 7 bases matching TRBD1. Germline V gene lookup returns CDR1 KGHSH and CDR2 LQKENI. The length of the CDR3 is 15 residues. The trim removed 2 bases at V and 4 bases at J, leaving 7 bases unmatched.

This clone was detected once. The CDR3 nucleotides read TGTGCCAGTAGTATAGGAGGGGCAGGGGAATTGAATGGCTACACCTTC. It yields the protein CASSIGGAGELNGYTF. V is TRBV19 and J is TRBJ1-2, with a tentative D call TRBD1 (6 bases). Germline CDR1 and CDR2: LNHDA and SQIVND (reference sequence). This CDR3 is built from 16 residues. V dropped 1 base and J dropped 6 bases, with 18 bases sitting between them.

This chain links TRBV6-1 with TRBJ2-7; weak D call: TRBD1 (6 bases). The V gene's germline CDR1 is MNHNS and CDR2 SASEGT. V was trimmed by 8 bases and J by 3 bases, leaving 14 bases between them. The CDR3 runs to 13 residues. The CDR3 spells CASGHRDRYEQYF. The CDR3 region has the DNA TGTGCCAGCGGACACAGGGACCGCTACGAGCAGTACTTC.

The chain joins TRBV19 to TRBJ2-4; a possible D gene is TRBD2 (5 bases). Germline V lookup: CDR1 LNHDA, CDR2 SQIVND (reference sequence). The CDR3 is 14 amino acids. V was trimmed by 6 bases and J by 3 bases, leaving 12 bases between them. The CDR3 DNA is TGTGCCAGTAGCCAACCCGGGGACAAAAACATTCAGTACTTC. It encodes CASSQPGDKNIQYF.

The chain combines TRBV19 with TRBJ1-1, with D maybe TRBD1 (6 bases). The V gene lost 10 bases and the J gene lost 1 base, with 10 bases spanning the gap. This CDR3 contains 12 residues. Germline V gene lookup returns CDR1 LNHDA and CDR2 SQIVND (reference sequence). The CDR3 DNA reads as TGTGCCACCAAACAGGGGAACACTGAAGCTTTCTTT. Translation gives CATKQGNTEAFF. Full variable domain (missing parts from reference TRBV19 and TRBJ1-1): DGGITQSPKYLFRKEGQNVTLSCEQNLNHDAMYWYRQDPGQGLRLIYYSQIVNDFQKGDIAEGYSVSREKKESFPLTVTSAQKNPTAFYLCATKQGNTEAFFGQGTRLTVV.

Points on this clone: Germline and junction disagree at one end, which may indicate a read error. The V and J genes are TRBV10-3 and TRBJ1-1, with TRBD1 matching 8 bases. The CDR3 sequence is 16 residues long. Germline CDR1 ENHRY, CDR2 SYGVKD. Here the CDR3 reads CATRAPGTGIQTEASF. CDR3 sequence (DNA): TGTGCCACCAGGGCCCCCGGGACAGGAATTCAAACTGAAGCTTCCTTT.

The rearrangement links TRBV14 to TRBJ2-5; TRBD2 might be the D (5 bases). CDR1 and CDR2 (germline): SGHDN, FVKESK. This CDR3 comprises 16 residues. V was shortened by 1 base and J by 4 bases, with 16 bases between the two germline ends. DNA of the CDR3: TGTGCCAGCAGCCAAGGTCTCATTGGGAGAGGAGAGACCCAGTACTTC. Translating it yields CASSQGLIGRGETQYF.

This chain uses TRBV19 with TRBJ2-1; D might be TRBD2 (6 bases). The CDR3 has 16 amino acids. Trimming removed 0 bases from V and 0 bases from J, with 9 bases in between. The V gene's germline CDR1 is LNHDA and CDR2 SQIVND (reference sequence). The CDR3 region has the DNA TGTGCCAGTAGTATAGAGACTAGTAGCTCCTACAATGAGCAGTTCTTC. Translation: CASSIETSSSYNEQFF.

The rearrangement joins TRBV5-1 to TRBJ1-1; D is uncertain. This CDR3 contains 13 residues. Germline loops: CDR1 SGHRS, CDR2 YFSETQ. V dropped 2 bases and J dropped 3 bases, with 8 bases sitting between them. CDR3 DNA: TGCGCCAGCAGCTTTTCCAGCGACACTGAAGCTTTCTTT. Amino acids: CASSFSSDTEAFF.